Sequencing of this TCR beta chain was carried out in a study of blood T cell repertoires in COVID-19. Study context: Specimens from acute and convalescent COVID-19 originated in the United States, Italy and Spain.

The method was immunoSEQ multiplex PCR; TCRdb's version includes in-frame clones alone and lacks a portion of them. Of around 250,000 clones listed, approximately 85% are singletons. The CDR3 contains 14 residues. J was trimmed by 1 base and V by 9 bases; bases with no gene match: 6. From germline, CDR1 is MDHEN and CDR2 SYDVKM. This chain links TRBV28 with TRBJ2-7; the match to TRBD1 covers 10 bases. The source material was PBMCs or T cells enriched from blood (not recorded which). The sequence was collected from a woman in her 50s who had recovered from COVID-19. CDR3 in amino acids: CARLPGQGSYEQYF. The CDR3 DNA is TGTGCCAGGCTACCGGGACAGGGGTCCTACGAGCAGTACTTC.